The 18 T cell receptor beta chains below all came from one sample that was sequenced in a study of blood T cell repertoires in COVID-19. Measured with immunoSEQ multiplex PCR; TCRdb has only the in-frame clones, and not every one. The sample gives around 24,000 clones, roughly 88% of which show up once; 20% to 30% is in the top ten. Sequenced sample: peripheral blood. These TCRs come from a human donor with active COVID-19. The donor label of this sample is uncertain.

V gene TRBV7-9 combines with J gene TRBJ1-2, with D perhaps TRBD1 (5 bases). Germline V lookup: CDR1 SEHNR, CDR2 FQNEAQ (reference sequence). The CDR3 contains 16 residues. V gave up 1 base and J gave up 0 bases, with 12 bases separating them. The CDR3 loop reads CASSLGGTLSNYGYTF. DNA of the CDR3: TGTGCCAGCAGCTTAGGCGGGACTTTGTCTAACTATGGCTACACCTTC.

This clone has only a few counts. CDR3 bases: TGTGCCAGCAGCAAAGGGGGTTATGCAGATACGCAGTATTTT. Protein sequence: CASSKGGYADTQYF. The rearrangement links TRBV5-4 to TRBJ2-3; tentatively, D is TRBD1 (6 bases). The germline V gene has CDR1 SGHNT and CDR2 YYREEE (reference sequence). The V gene lost 4 bases and the J gene lost 4 bases, with 13 bases spanning the gap. CDR3 length: 14 amino acids. The whole variable domain, remainder taken from reference TRBV5-4 and TRBJ2-3, is ETGVTQSPTHLIKTRGQQVTLRCSSQSGHNTVSWYQQALGQGPQFIFQYYREEENGRGNFPPRFSGLQFPNYSSELNVNALELDDSALYLCASSKGGYADTQYFGPGTRLTVL.

V gene TRBV20-1 combines with J gene TRBJ2-3; TRBD2 might be the D (5 bases). CDR3 length: 14 amino acids. Trimming removed 3 bases at V and 0 bases at J, with 10 bases between. The V gene's germline CDR1 is DFQATT and CDR2 SNEGSKA (reference sequence). CDR3 in amino acids: CSASSAGSTDTQYF. Here the CDR3 DNA reads TGCAGTGCTAGTTCGGCGGGTAGCACAGATACGCAGTATTTT.

This chain uses TRBV10-2 with TRBJ2-3, with D unresolved. The CDR3 extends over 14 amino acids. Germline V gives CDR1 WSHSY, CDR2 SAAADI. V lost 8 bases and J 3 bases, leaving 15 bases between the germline ends. The CDR3 nucleotides are TGCGCCAGCGGTAGCAGTCTACGGACAGATACGCAGTATTTT. The encoded protein is CASGSSLRTDTQYF.

This chain uses TRBV2 with TRBJ2-3; D call uncertain. The V gene lost 6 bases and the J gene lost 0 bases, with 13 bases spanning the gap. The germline CDR1 and CDR2 sequences are SNHLY and FYNNEI. The CDR3 has 15 residues. CDR3 bases: TGTGCCAGCAGCGCCGACACGGCTAGCACAGATACGCAGTATTTT. Its translation: CASSADTASTDTQYF.

The chain recombines TRBV5-6 with TRBJ2-7; D is unresolved. The CDR3 has 15 amino acids. The germline gives CDR1 SGHDT, CDR2 YYEEEE. V lost 0 bases, J lost 2 bases, and 12 bases lay in between. The CDR3 region is CASSLATYSTYEQYF. CDR3 sequence (DNA): TGTGCCAGCAGCTTGGCCACTTATTCAACCTACGAGCAGTACTTC.

The CDR3 coding sequence is TGCGCCAGCAGCGAACCAGACTACGAGCAGTACTTC. This codes for CASSEPDYEQYF. This rearrangement joins TRBV5-1 to TRBJ2-7, with D unclear. CDR1 is SGHRS, CDR2 YFSETQ, per germline. The CDR3 sequence is 12 residues long. Trimming removed 4 bases from V and 3 bases from J, with 8 bases in between. Variable domain in full (rest from reference TRBV5-1 and TRBJ2-7): KAGVTQTPRYLIKTRGQQVTLSCSPISGHRSVSWYQQTPGQGLQFLFEYFSETQRNKGNFPGRFSGRQFSNSRSEMNVSTLELGDSALYLCASSEPDYEQYFGPGTRLTVT.

This clone was observed once. This chain uses TRBV4-2 with TRBJ2-1; no firm D call. V lost 0 bases and J lost 4, with 10 bases in between. The CDR3 sequence is 15 residues long. Germline CDR1 LGHNA, CDR2 YNFKEQ. The CDR3 coding sequence is TGTGCCAGCAGCCAAGATTGGGCTTCTTACAATGAGCAGTTCTTC. Translation gives CASSQDWASYNEQFF.

This clone was observed a single time. The J gene is TRBJ1-3, the V gene TRBV5-5; D uncertain. The V end lost 4 bases, the J end lost 0 bases, and 11 bases lay between the germline ends. The CDR3 totals 15 residues. From germline, CDR1 is SGHKS and CDR2 YYEKEE (reference sequence). The DNA of the CDR3 is TGTGCCAGCAGCGGGGAGCTTTTCTCTGGAAACACCATATATTTT. Translated: CASSGELFSGNTIYF.

The chain uses TRBV6-5 and TRBJ1-1, with no clear D. Germline CDR1 reads MNHEY; CDR2 reads SVGAGI. V was cut by 4 bases and J by 1 base, with 13 bases left in between. The CDR3 is made up of 15 amino acids. The CDR3 protein is CASSSRETPNTEAFF. The CDR3 DNA is TGTGCCAGCAGTTCCCGGGAGACTCCGAACACTGAAGCTTTCTTT.

The chain uses TRBV6-5 and TRBJ2-7; D is possibly TRBD1 (5 bases). The germline V gene encodes CDR1 MNHEY and CDR2 SVGAGI. CDR3 size: 14 residues. The V end was cut by 6 bases, the J end by 8 bases, with 20 bases between. The CDR3 region has the DNA TGTGCCAGCAGCCACCCAACAGGCCGGGTTAAGCAGTACTTC. Translated, it gives CASSHPTGRVKQYF.

This clone was counted once. The gene calls are TRBV19 and TRBJ1-6; D perhaps matches TRBD1 (5 bases). This CDR3 spans 14 amino acids. Per germline, CDR1 LNHDA and CDR2 SQIVND (reference sequence). V gave up 5 bases and J gave up 8 bases, with 13 bases separating them. The CDR3 DNA sequence: TGTGCCAGTAGTTCGCAGGGAAAGGATTCACCCCTCCACTTT. Protein sequence: CASSSQGKDSPLHF.

The rearrangement joins TRBV5-1 to TRBJ2-5; 7 bases fit TRBD2. The V segment lost 0 bases and the J segment 2 bases; nucleotides outside the gene matches: 7. Germline-derived CDR1 and CDR2 are SGHRS and YFSETQ. CDR3 length: 16 amino acids. The CDR3 nucleotides read TGCGCCAGCAGCTTGGGTGTCGGGGGGTATCAAGAGACCCAGTACTTC. It translates to CASSLGVGGYQETQYF.

The chain employs TRBV2 and TRBJ2-7; 8 positions match TRBD2. CDR1 is SNHLY, CDR2 FYNNEI, per germline. Germline trimming cut 8 bases from V and 3 bases from J; bases unmatched to any gene: 0. CDR3 size: 11 residues. In DNA form, the CDR3 reads TGTGCCAGCCGGGGGGGCTACGAGCAGTACTTC. Its translation is CASRGGYEQYF.

This clone appeared a single time. The CDR3 here is CASSQVAGLGAQYF. CDR3 DNA sequence: TGCGCCAGCAGCCAAGTAGCGGGGCTAGGGGCCCAGTACTTC. The chain uses TRBV4-1 and TRBJ2-5, with 8 bases identical to TRBD2. In germline, CDR1 is MGHRA, CDR2 YSYEKL. Germline trimming cut 1 base from V and 9 bases from J; bases unmatched to any gene: 7. The CDR3 length is 14 residues.

The rearrangement links TRBV28 to TRBJ1-1; 8 bases align to TRBD1. CDR3 length equals 12 residues. V dropped 2 bases and J dropped 11; count of bases not matched to a gene: 4. Germline V lookup: CDR1 MDHEN, CDR2 SYDVKM. The CDR3 spells CASSLVGQEAFF. CDR3 bases: TGTGCCAGCAGTTTAGTGGGACAGGAGGCTTTCTTT.

As to this clone: Other DNA sequences from this sample encode an identical CDR3 as well. The chain links TRBV3-1 (or the pseudogene TRBV3-2) to TRBJ1-1; D is uncertain. The CDR3 contains 13 residues. Deletions cut 1 base from V and 1 base from J, with 4 bases between. Germline assignment: CDR1 LGHDT and CDR2 YNNKEL (reference sequence). CDR3 nucleotide sequence: TGTGCCAGCAGCCAAGTTCAGAACACTGAAGCTTTCTTT. It codes for CASSQVQNTEAFF.

CDR3 bases: TGCGCCAGCAGAGGACAGGGGGACACTGAAGCTTTCTTT. Residues: CASRGQGDTEAFF. The chain uses TRBV10-2 and TRBJ1-1; 10 nucleotides align to TRBD1. CDR1 WSHSY and CDR2 SAAADI come from the germline V gene. The length of the CDR3 is 13 residues. Trimming at V came to 6 bases and at J to 3 bases, leaving 1 base not matched to a gene.